The sequence of this T cell receptor beta chain was determined in a study of blood T cell repertoires in COVID-19. Whole-study context: Collection of acute and convalescent COVID-19 samples took place in the United States, Italy and Spain.

TCRdb's table, derived via immunoSEQ multiplex PCR, lists solely in-frame clones and lacks some. This sample has 150,000 to 200,000 clones, with roughly 80% found just once. Those enrolled, adults aged about 18 to 95 years, came from under 25 US areas. CDR1 and CDR2 (germline): ENHRY, SYGVKD. This CDR3 is 13 amino acids long. The V and J ends lost 7 bases and 0 bases respectively, with 8 bases between them. The sequenced sample was PBMCs or T cells enriched from blood (not recorded which). The sequence was collected from a man aged 45-60 years who had recovered from COVID-19. The chain has TRBV10-3 and TRBJ2-3, with a possible D match to TRBD2 (5 bases). The CDR3 coding sequence is TGTGCCATCACTAGCACTAGCACAGATACGCAGTATTTT. Translation gives CAITSTSTDTQYF.